This entry is about one TCR beta chain. This entry belongs to a study of T cell changes during pregnancy in multiple sclerosis. CDR1 and CDR2 from the germline V gene are LGHNA and YSLEER. This CDR3 comprises 12 residues. V dropped 10 bases and J dropped 6 bases, with 12 bases sitting between them. TCRdb keeps only in-frame clones here, not all; method: immunoSEQ multiplex PCR. The repertoire holds tens of thousands of clones, with approximately 92% as singletons. Sequenced material: peripheral blood, taken after pregnancy. The chain has TRBV4-3 and TRBJ2-2; perhaps TRBD2 as D (6 bases). The source of this sequence is a female donor with multiple sclerosis, enrolled in a pregnancy study. The CDR3, as DNA: TGCGCCAAACCCCCGGGGGCCGGGGAGCTGTTTTTT. This encodes CAKPPGAGELFF.